Below, one TCR beta chain is given with its context. Its antigen is as yet unknown. The sample is drawn from a study of cytomegalovirus exposure and HLA in healthy donors. Study conclusions and caveats: Owing to their indistinguishability, certain V segments, notably TRBV6-2 and TRBV6-3, were excluded. Investigators reported approximately 150 TCR beta chains as tied to cytomegalovirus.

13 Jbeta primers and 60 Vbeta primers were used for the PCR. Profiled with immunoSEQ multiplex PCR; TCRdb holds only in-frame clones, not every one. The sample has roughly 97,000 clones, around 80% seen once; the top ten hold over 4.5%. CDR1 is SNHLY and CDR2 is FYNNEI in the germline V gene. CDR3 length equals 10 residues. The ends were cut back, 5 bases at V and 14 bases at J, with 10 bases in the middle. What was sequenced was PBMCs. The chain has TRBV2 and TRBJ2-1; perhaps TRBD2 as D (5 bases). This TCR came from a young woman in good health and CMV-seropositive. CDR3 region: CASSRGQEFF. CDR3 sequence (DNA): TGTGCCAGCAGTAGAGGGCAGGAGTTCTTC.